What follows describes a single TCR beta chain. Sequenced by immunoSEQ multiplex PCR; TCRdb stores in-frame clones only, minus some. Of over 650,000 clones listed, over 75% were seen once; the top ten hold roughly 0.0086%. The junction had 4 bases not matched to a gene; V was cut back by 2 bases and J by 4 bases. CDR1 and CDR2 (germline): SGHTA, FQGTGA. The CDR3 is 15 residues long. This record comes from a study of shared T cell receptors in the human thymus. These data also featured in a second study, about human thymus T cells. This second study says: Surgeons resected thymus tissue during corrective heart surgery.

The V call is TRBV7-3, the J call TRBJ2-5, with 10 bases aligning to TRBD1. This clonotype was obtained from a boy under two years old with a congenital heart defect. Sequencing was performed on thymocytes. The CDR3 here is CASSLGTGEGETQYF. CDR3 in DNA: TGTGCCAGCAGCTTAGGGACAGGGGAGGGAGAGACCCAGTACTTC. Full variable domain (missing parts from reference TRBV7-3 and TRBJ2-5): GAGVSQTPSNKVTEKGKYVELRCDPISGHTALYWYRQSLGQGPEFLIYFQGTGAADDSGLPNDRFFAVRPEGSVSTLKIQRTERGDSAVYLCASSLGTGEGETQYFGPGTRLLVL.